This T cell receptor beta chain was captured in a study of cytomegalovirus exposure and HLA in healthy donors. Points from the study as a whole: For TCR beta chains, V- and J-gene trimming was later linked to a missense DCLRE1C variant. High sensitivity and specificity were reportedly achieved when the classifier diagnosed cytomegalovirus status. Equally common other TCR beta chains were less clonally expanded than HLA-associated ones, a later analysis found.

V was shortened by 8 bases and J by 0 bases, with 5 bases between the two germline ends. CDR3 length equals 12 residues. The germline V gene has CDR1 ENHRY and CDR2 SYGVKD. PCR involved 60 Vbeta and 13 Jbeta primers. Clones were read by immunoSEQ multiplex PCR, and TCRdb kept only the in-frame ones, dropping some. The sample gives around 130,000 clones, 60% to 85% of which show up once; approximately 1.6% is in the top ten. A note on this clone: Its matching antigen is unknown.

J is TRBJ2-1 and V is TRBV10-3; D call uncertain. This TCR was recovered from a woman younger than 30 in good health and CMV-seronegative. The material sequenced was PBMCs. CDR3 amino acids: CAIASSYNEQFF. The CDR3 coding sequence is TGTGCCATCGCTAGCTCCTACAATGAGCAGTTCTTC.